The clone carrying this T cell receptor beta chain was found many times. The antigen is undetermined. Heparinized whole blood, roughly 4.5 to 9 ml, came from each donor. Assay used: immunoSEQ multiplex PCR; TCRdb lists only in-frame clones, some missing. This sample has some 50,000 clones, each found more than once. The data belong to a study of T cell clonality in common variable immunodeficiency. The study, taken as a whole, reports: T cell subpopulation sequencing would be needed to explain CVID clonality.

What was sequenced was peripheral blood mononuclear cells. This TCR was sampled from a person aged 18 to 75 in good health.

CDR3 bases read: TGCGCCAGCAGCTTGGAGGGAGGAGGGACTAATGAAAAG. Translation gives CASSLEGGGTNEK. The complete CDR3 reads CASSLEGGGTNEKLFF. The rearrangement links TRBV5-1 to TRBJ2-2; TRBD2 matches 7 bases. The read gets to within 3 residues of the CDR3 end, and the germline J gene fills in the rest. Germline V gives CDR1 SGHRS, CDR2 YFSETQ. The CDR3 has 16 residues. Based on the CDR3 plus reference TRBV5-1 and TRBJ2-2, the full variable domain is KAGVTQTPRYLIKTRGQQVTLSCSPISGHRSVSWYQQTPGQGLQFLFEYFSETQRNKGNFPGRFSGRQFSNSRSEMNVSTLELGDSALYLCASSLEGGGTNEKLFFGEGSRLTVL.